The 29 T cell receptor beta chains listed next were all sequenced from one sample in a study of T cell repertoires in cytomegalovirus infection. TCRdb re-called the reads with MiXCR, one entry per CDR3 protein. The sample gives hundreds of thousands of distinct CDR3 sequences, 35% of which show up once; 2.8% is in the top ten. The sequenced sample consisted of PBMCs. Receptors originate from a human donor in good health (CMV status not recorded). Some clones in this sample may be carry-over from other donors' samples.

This clonotype has just a few counts. This sequence joins TRBV2 and TRBJ2-7; possibly TRBD2 for D (6 bases). This CDR3 has 15 amino acids. CDR1 is SNHLY and CDR2 is FYNNEI in the germline V gene. The V gene lost 1 base and the J gene lost 2 bases, with 12 bases spanning the gap. Written as DNA, the CDR3 is TGTGCCAGCAGTGAAGTGTACGGCGGGACCTACGAGCAGTACTTC. Translated, it gives CASSEVYGGTYEQYF.

The chain is built from TRBV7-2 and TRBJ2-7, with D perhaps TRBD1 (5 bases). CDR3 size: 14 residues. Trimming took 2 bases from V and 4 from J, leaving 12 bases between them. Germline CDR1 SGHTA, CDR2 FQGNSA. In nucleotides, the CDR3 is TGTGCCAGCAGCTTACTCGCGCAGGGTTACGAGCAGTACTTC. It specifies CASSLLAQGYEQYF. The full variable domain, rest sourced from reference TRBV7-2 and TRBJ2-7, is GAGVSQSPSNKVTEKGKDVELRCDPISGHTALYWYRQSLGQGLEFLIYFQGNSAPDKSGLPSDRFSAERTGGSVSTLTIQRTQQEDSAVYLCASSLLAQGYEQYFGPGTRLTVT.

The chain uses TRBV12-3 or TRBV12-4 and TRBJ2-1, with TRBD1 as a possible D gene (6 bases). This CDR3 comprises 14 residues. V was cut by 6 bases and J by 5 bases, with 14 bases left in between. The CDR3 loop reads CASSPLGANNEQFF. The CDR3 DNA reads TGTGCCAGCAGCCCTTTGGGGGCAAACAATGAGCAGTTCTTC.

This clonotype was detected a few times. V is TRBV7-6 and J is TRBJ2-2, with a weak D call TRBD1 (5 bases). Trimming shortened V by 1 base and J by 3 bases, and 9 bases separated the two germline ends. From germline, CDR1 is SGHVS and CDR2 FNYEAQ. This CDR3 contains 15 residues. This CDR3 is CASSLEGAHTGELFF. CDR3 coding DNA: TGTGCCAGCAGCTTAGAAGGGGCACACACCGGGGAGCTGTTTTTT. The variable domain in full, completed from reference TRBV7-6 and TRBJ2-2, reads GAGVSQSPRYKVTKRGQDVALRCDPISGHVSLYWYRQALGQGPEFLTYFNYEAQQDKSGLPNDRFSAERPEGSISTLTIQRTEQRDSAMYRCASSLEGAHTGELFFGEGSRLTVL.

This clonotype has just one count. This may be a read error: a much more frequent sequence differs by one nucleotide. J is TRBJ1-5 and V is TRBV7-2; D gene uncertain. Germline-derived CDR1 and CDR2 are SGHTA and FQGNSA. The CDR3 sequence is 14 residues long. V was cut by 3 bases and J by 6 bases, with 12 bases left in between. CDR3 nucleotide sequence: TGTGCCAGCAGCTTTAATCCTCTGGTTCAGCCCCAGCATTTT. It translates to CASSFNPLVQPQHF.

This clonotype was seen at least ten times. The J gene is TRBJ2-1, the V gene TRBV11-2, with 7 positions matching TRBD1. CDR3 size: 15 residues. The germline V gene encodes CDR1 SGHAT and CDR2 FQNNGV. With V trimmed by 6 bases and J by 7 bases, 12 bases remained unmatched. The CDR3 DNA reads TGTGCCAGCAGAACACAGGGGCTCTGGGGGAATGAGCAGTTCTTC. Protein: CASRTQGLWGNEQFF.

The sample holds a few counts of this clonotype. This chain links TRBV2 with TRBJ2-1; D is perhaps TRBD1 (6 bases). The germline gives CDR1 SNHLY, CDR2 FYNNEI. The CDR3 covers 17 residues. Trimming took off 1 base at V and 7 bases at J, with 20 bases between the two ends. This CDR3 reads CASSEVGQSGYRNEQFF. The DNA for the CDR3 is TGTGCCAGCAGTGAAGTAGGACAGTCCGGGTATAGAAATGAGCAGTTCTTC. The complete variable domain, with remaining parts taken from reference TRBV2 and TRBJ2-1, reads EPEVTQTPSHQVTQMGQEVILRCVPISNHLYFYWYRQILGQKVEFLVSFYNNEISEKSEIFDDQFSVERPDGSNFTLKIRSTKLEDSAMYFCASSEVGQSGYRNEQFFGPGTRLTVL.

The chain employs TRBV29-1 and TRBJ2-7; the match to TRBD1 covers 8 bases. Germline V gene data show CDR1 as SQVTM and CDR2 as ANQGSEA. The V gene end was trimmed by 3 bases and the J gene end by 2 bases; junction bases not matched to a gene: 9. The length of the CDR3 is 15 residues. CDR3 in amino acids: CSVEFRDRMTYEQYF. The CDR3 DNA is TGCAGCGTTGAGTTCCGGGACAGGATGACCTACGAGCAGTACTTC.

This sequence joins TRBV5-1 and TRBJ1-1; TRBD1 is a possible D gene (5 bases). CDR1 is SGHRS and CDR2 is YFSETQ in the germline V gene. Deletions cut 2 bases from V and 3 bases from J, with 17 bases between. This CDR3 has 16 amino acids. In nucleotides, the CDR3 is TGCGCCAGCAGCTTTTGGGACGGCCGCCTGGACACTGAAGCTTTCTTT. Its protein product is CASSFWDGRLDTEAFF.

This clonotype has a count of ten or more. The chain links TRBV7-2 to TRBJ2-1; a weak D match, TRBD2 (6 bases). This CDR3 is built from 15 residues. Per the germline V gene, CDR1 is SGHTA and CDR2 is FQGNSA. V was cut by 3 bases and J by 2 bases, with 11 bases left in between. The CDR3, as DNA: TGTGCCAGCAGCTTGGGGCGGGATGCCTACAATGAGCAGTTCTTC. Protein product: CASSLGRDAYNEQFF.

This clonotype occurred a few times. The rearrangement links TRBV10-3 to TRBJ2-6; D ambiguous. CDR1 and CDR2 (germline): ENHRY, SYGVKD. This CDR3 has 15 amino acids. V lost 6 bases and J lost 0, with 9 bases in between. The CDR3 reads CAISPVLSGANVLTF. As DNA, the CDR3 is TGTGCCATCAGCCCAGTTCTCTCTGGGGCCAACGTCCTGACTTTC.

In this sample, this clonotype turned up many times. This rearrangement joins TRBV6-1 to TRBJ2-7; 9 nucleotides agree with TRBD2. The V and J ends lost 5 bases and 0 bases, in that order; junction bases with no gene match: 5. Germline V gene sequence: CDR1 MNHNS, CDR2 SASEGT. The CDR3 is 15 amino acids. The CDR3 sequence: CASSPSGASSYEQYF. The CDR3 DNA reads TGTGCCAGCAGTCCTAGCGGGGCGAGCTCCTACGAGCAGTACTTC.

In its sample, this clonotype was seen many times. The J gene is TRBJ2-7, the V gene TRBV7-2; tentative D call: TRBD2 (5 bases). The CDR3 contains 15 residues. Germline CDR1 reads SGHTA; CDR2 reads FQGNSA. V was pared by 0 bases and J by 5 bases, with 14 bases between. CDR3 loop: CASSLAGYASNEQYF. CDR3 DNA sequence: TGTGCCAGCAGCTTAGCCGGGTACGCTAGCAACGAGCAGTACTTC.

The chain has TRBV30 and TRBJ1-2; weak D call: TRBD1 (5 bases). V was trimmed by 0 bases and J by 10 bases, leaving 15 bases between them. The CDR3 is made up of 13 amino acids. Germline values: CDR1 GTSNPN, CDR2 SVGIG (reference sequence). The CDR3 spells CAWSVRQGDDYTF. CDR3 in DNA: TGTGCCTGGAGTGTACGGCAGGGAGATGACTACACCTTC.

The rearrangement joins TRBV6-1 to TRBJ2-7, with 11 bases fitting TRBD1. CDR3 length: 17 residues. Losses at the gene ends were 0 bases for V and 0 bases for J; bases not matched to a gene: 4. The germline V gene has CDR1 MNHNS and CDR2 SASEGT. CDR3 DNA: TGTGCCAGCAGTGAAGCTGCCGGGACAGGGGGCTCCTACGAGCAGTACTTC. Its protein is CASSEAAGTGGSYEQYF.

This clonotype was seen more than once but under ten times. The chain combines TRBV10-3 with TRBJ1-2, with D possibly being TRBD1 (5 bases). There are 14 residues in the CDR3. Germline V gene lookup returns CDR1 ENHRY and CDR2 SYGVKD. V lost 4 bases and J lost 9, with 18 bases in between. Here the CDR3 reads CAISVSGPGSSYTF. In DNA form, the CDR3 reads TGTGCCATCAGTGTATCAGGGCCTGGGTCTAGCTACACCTTC.

The chain carries TRBV28 and TRBJ1-1, with D perhaps TRBD1 (6 bases). The germline gives CDR1 MDHEN, CDR2 SYDVKM. V dropped 6 bases and J dropped 6 bases, with 14 bases sitting between them. The CDR3 is 13 amino acids. CDR3 residues: CASSPLQGSEAFF. The CDR3 nucleotides read TGTGCCAGCAGCCCGTTGCAGGGGTCTGAAGCTTTCTTT.

V and J are TRBV6-1 and TRBJ1-6; no firm D call. V dropped 3 bases and J dropped 6 bases, with 9 bases sitting between them. Germline CDR1 is MNHNS and CDR2 is SASEGT. This CDR3 is 14 amino acids long. CDR3 protein: CASSDRIGNSPLHF. The CDR3 nucleotides read TGTGCCAGCAGTGATAGAATCGGTAATTCACCCCTCCACTTT.

This clonotype came up a few times. This sequence joins TRBV28 and TRBJ1-1, with a possible D match to TRBD1 (5 bases). Trimming shortened V by 5 bases and J by 0 bases, and 10 bases separated the two germline ends. From germline, CDR1 is MDHEN and CDR2 SYDVKM. This CDR3 is 14 amino acids long. For the CDR3, the DNA is TGTGCCAGCAGTGAGACAGCCTTGAACACTGAAGCTTTCTTT. As protein: CASSETALNTEAFF.

This clonotype was found many times. The V call is TRBV7-2, the J call TRBJ2-7; 7 bases match TRBD1. The CDR3 runs 15 residues. V trimming: 4 bases; J trimming: 1 base; junction bases outside the gene matches: 7. Germline V gene lookup returns CDR1 SGHTA and CDR2 FQGNSA. CDR3 nucleotide sequence: TGTGCCAGCAGCTACAGACAGGGTATATCCTACGAGCAGTACTTC. Its translation: CASSYRQGISYEQYF. The full variable domain, its missing parts supplied by reference TRBV7-2 and TRBJ2-7, is GAGVSQSPSNKVTEKGKDVELRCDPISGHTALYWYRQSLGQGLEFLIYFQGNSAPDKSGLPSDRFSAERTGGSVSTLTIQRTQQEDSAVYLCASSYRQGISYEQYFGPGTRLTVT.

The sample holds many counts of this clonotype. This chain connects TRBV7-3 to TRBJ1-1, with TRBD1 matching over 11 bases. CDR1 and CDR2 from the germline V gene are SGHTA and FQGTGA. The ends lost 0 bases at V and 4 bases at J; junction bases unmatched: 7. CDR3 length: 17 amino acids. In DNA, the CDR3 is TGTGCCAGCAGCTTAACGTCTGGGACAGGGGGTCGCACTGAAGCTTTCTTT. Amino acid sequence: CASSLTSGTGGRTEAFF.

J is TRBJ2-1 and V is TRBV5-6, with 7 bases identical to TRBD2. The CDR3 loop spans 14 amino acids. CDR1 and CDR2 (germline): SGHDT, YYEEEE. Losses at the gene ends were 1 base for V and 3 bases for J; bases not matched to a gene: 1. The CDR3: CASSLTSDYNEQFF. The CDR3 DNA reads as TGTGCCAGCAGCTTGACTAGCGACTACAATGAGCAGTTCTTC.

This clonotype has just a few counts. The chain carries TRBV6-1 and TRBJ2-7; D may match TRBD1 or TRBD2 (5 bases each). V was pared by 4 bases and J by 2 bases, with 9 bases between. The V gene's germline CDR1 is MNHNS and CDR2 SASEGT. The CDR3 sequence is 13 residues long. The CDR3 bases are TGTGCCAGCAGTGTCCGGGACGCCTACGAGCAGTACTTC. Encoded protein: CASSVRDAYEQYF.

V usage is TRBV28 and J usage is TRBJ1-5; D is perhaps TRBD1 (5 bases). Germline V lookup: CDR1 MDHEN, CDR2 SYDVKM. The CDR3 is 15 residues long. The V end lost 1 base, the J end lost 7 bases, and 14 bases lay between the germline ends. CDR3 sequence reads: CASSLSSGSGQPQHF. The CDR3 DNA sequence: TGTGCCAGCAGTTTATCTTCAGGGTCCGGGCAGCCCCAGCATTTT.

This rearrangement joins TRBV12-5 to TRBJ2-2, with 9 bases fitting TRBD2. The CDR3 runs to 19 residues. Looked up from germline, CDR1 is LGHNT and CDR2 is FRNRAP. Trimming cost V 2 bases and J 1 base; bases outside gene matches: 11. The CDR3 protein is CASGLYRREGLRNTGELFF. The CDR3 region has the DNA TGTGCTAGTGGTTTGTATCGGCGGGAGGGCCTTCGGAACACCGGGGAGCTGTTTTTT.

In its sample, this clonotype was seen a few times. The chain recombines TRBV27 with TRBJ1-6, with D possibly TRBD1 on 5 matching bases. V lost 6 bases, J lost 0 bases, and 21 bases lay in between. Germline V gene sequence: CDR1 MNHEY, CDR2 SMNVEV (reference sequence). CDR3 size: 19 residues. As DNA, the CDR3 is TGTGCCAGCAGCCCTACGTTGGGGCGAAGGAGCTCCTATAATTCACCCCTCCACTTT. Translating gives CASSPTLGRRSSYNSPLHF.

This clonotype was detected only a few times. The rearrangement uses TRBV28 and TRBJ2-7; 7 bases match TRBD1. The CDR3 is 14 amino acids. From germline, CDR1 is MDHEN and CDR2 SYDVKM. Trimming at V came to 6 bases and at J to 6 bases, leaving 11 bases not matched to a gene. CDR3 DNA: TGTGCCAGCAGCGGACGACAGGGCGTTGGCGAGCAGTACTTC. Protein product: CASSGRQGVGEQYF.

This clonotype was observed at least ten times. The chain uses TRBV28 and TRBJ1-3; 7 nucleotides align to TRBD1. Trimming removed 3 bases from V and 1 base from J; junction bases left unmatched: 6. The germline gives CDR1 MDHEN, CDR2 SYDVKM. This CDR3 region has 16 residues. The CDR3 is CASSLPGQKSGNTIYF. CDR3 bases: TGTGCCAGCAGTTTGCCGGGACAGAAGTCTGGAAACACCATATATTTT. Filled out from reference TRBV28 and TRBJ1-3, the complete variable domain reads DVKVTQSSRYLVKRTGEKVFLECVQDMDHENMFWYRQDPGLGLRLIYFSYDVKMKEKGDIPEGYSVSREKKERFSLILESASTNQTSMYLCASSLPGQKSGNTIYFGEGSWLTVV.

This clonotype was seen only a few times. The chain recombines TRBV7-8 with TRBJ2-1; D not certain. CDR3 length: 13 amino acids. Trimming pared 8 bases from V and 5 bases from J, leaving 13 bases between. Germline assignment: CDR1 SGHVS and CDR2 FQNEAQ. DNA for the CDR3: TGTGCCAGCGGTCAGGAGATCGACAATGAGCAGTTCTTC. Protein sequence: CASGQEIDNEQFF.